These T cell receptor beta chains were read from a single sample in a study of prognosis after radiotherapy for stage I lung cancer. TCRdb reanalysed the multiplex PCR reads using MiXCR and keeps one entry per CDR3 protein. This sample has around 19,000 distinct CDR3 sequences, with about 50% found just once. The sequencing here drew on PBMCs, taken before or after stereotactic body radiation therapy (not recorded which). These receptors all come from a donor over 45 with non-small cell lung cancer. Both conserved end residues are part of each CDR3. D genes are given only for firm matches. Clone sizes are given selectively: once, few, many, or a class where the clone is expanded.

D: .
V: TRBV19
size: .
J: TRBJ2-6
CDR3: CASSVWVVRSGSNVLTF
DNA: TGTGCCAGTAGTGTGTGGGTAGTGCGCTCTGGGTCCAACGTCCTGACTTTC

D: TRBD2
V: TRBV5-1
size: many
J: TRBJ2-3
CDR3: CASTPQPGTSGSTDTQYF
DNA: TGCGCCAGCACCCCTCAACCAGGGACTAGCGGGAGCACAGATACGCAGTATTTT

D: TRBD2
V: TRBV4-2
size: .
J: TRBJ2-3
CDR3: CASSQDSAGGPDTQYF
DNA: TGTGCCAGCAGCCAAGATAGTGCGGGAGGGCCAGATACGCAGTATTTT

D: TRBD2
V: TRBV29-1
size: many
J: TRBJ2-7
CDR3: CSVRGSGVSSYEQYF
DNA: TGCAGCGTAAGAGGGAGCGGGGTTAGCTCCTACGAGCAGTACTTC

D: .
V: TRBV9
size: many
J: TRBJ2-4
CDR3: CASSVEPQAKNIQYF
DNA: TGTGCCAGCAGCGTAGAGCCTCAAGCCAAAAACATTCAGTACTTC

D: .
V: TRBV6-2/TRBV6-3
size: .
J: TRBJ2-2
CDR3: CASSAGDDTGDLFF
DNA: TGTGCCAGCAGCGCAGGGGACGACACCGGGGATCTGTTTTTT

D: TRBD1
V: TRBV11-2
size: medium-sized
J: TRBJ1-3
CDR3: CASSPTGAVANTIYF
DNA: TGTGCCAGCAGCCCGACAGGGGCGGTGGCGAACACCATATATTTT

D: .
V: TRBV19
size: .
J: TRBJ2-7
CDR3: CASRSSSSSTEQYF
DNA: TGTGCCAGTAGGTCGAGCTCCAGTTCCACTGAGCAGTACTTC

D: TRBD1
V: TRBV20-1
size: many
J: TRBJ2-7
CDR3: CSADRDRGNEQYF
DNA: TGCAGTGCCGACCGGGACAGGGGAAACGAGCAGTACTTC

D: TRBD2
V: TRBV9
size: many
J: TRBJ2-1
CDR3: CASSAGLAGLNEQFF
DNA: TGTGCCAGCAGCGCCGGACTAGCGGGTCTCAATGAGCAGTTCTTC

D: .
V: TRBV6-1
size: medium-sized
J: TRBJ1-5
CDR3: CASSESGSNQPQHF
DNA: TGTGCCAGCAGTGAATCAGGGAGCAATCAGCCCCAGCATTTT

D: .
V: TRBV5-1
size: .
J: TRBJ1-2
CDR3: CASSPYRDGYTF
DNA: TGCGCCAGCAGCCCCTACAGGGACGGCTACACCTTC

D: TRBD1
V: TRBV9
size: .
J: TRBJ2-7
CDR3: CASSDLQGVYHEQYF
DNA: TGTGCCAGCAGCGATCTCCAGGGGGTTTACCACGAGCAGTACTTC

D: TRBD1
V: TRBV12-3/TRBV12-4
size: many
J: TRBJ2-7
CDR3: CASSSSNRGLYEQYF
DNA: TGTGCCAGCAGTTCCTCCAACAGGGGGCTTTACGAGCAGTACTTC

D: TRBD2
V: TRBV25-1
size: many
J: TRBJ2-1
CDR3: CAPQSREDEQFF
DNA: TGTGCCCCCCAGTCACGGGAGGATGAGCAGTTCTTC

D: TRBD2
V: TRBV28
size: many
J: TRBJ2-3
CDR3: CARENSGGSGRTGTDTQYF
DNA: TGTGCCAGGGAAAATTCGGGAGGTAGCGGGAGGACTGGCACAGATACGCAGTATTTT

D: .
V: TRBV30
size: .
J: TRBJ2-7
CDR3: CAWSVVVGSYEQYF
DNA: TGTGCCTGGAGTGTAGTCGTGGGATCCTACGAGCAGTACTTC

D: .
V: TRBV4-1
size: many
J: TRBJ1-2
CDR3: CASSPTGDWDYGYTF
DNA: TGCGCCAGCAGCCCGACCGGGGACTGGGACTATGGCTACACCTTC

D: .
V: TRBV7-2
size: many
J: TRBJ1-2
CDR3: CASSPGGGASLNYGYTF
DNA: TGTGCCAGCAGCCCCGGGGGAGGGGCGTCCCTTAACTATGGCTACACCTTC

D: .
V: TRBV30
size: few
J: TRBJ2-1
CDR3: CAWSVYAVGEQFF
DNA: TGTGCCTGGAGTGTATACGCTGTGGGTGAGCAGTTCTTC

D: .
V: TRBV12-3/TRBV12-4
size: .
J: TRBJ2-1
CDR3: CASNSRGALYNEQFF
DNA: TGTGCCAGCAACTCCCGGGGGGCCCTCTACAATGAGCAGTTCTTC

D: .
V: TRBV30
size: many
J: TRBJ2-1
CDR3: CAWSPSRNHNEQFF
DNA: TGTGCCTGGAGCCCTAGCCGGAACCACAATGAGCAGTTCTTC

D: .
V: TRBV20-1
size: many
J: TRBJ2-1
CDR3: CSARRGGVAEQFF
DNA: TGCAGTGCTCGGAGGGGTGGGGTTGCTGAGCAGTTCTTC

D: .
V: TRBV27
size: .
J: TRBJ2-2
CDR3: CASSSTPGSSLTGELFF
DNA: TGTGCCAGCAGTTCCACACCCGGGAGCAGTCTCACCGGGGAGCTGTTTTTT

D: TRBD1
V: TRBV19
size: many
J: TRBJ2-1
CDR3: CASSRNRGYNEQFF
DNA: TGTGCCAGTAGTAGGAACAGGGGTTACAATGAGCAGTTCTTC

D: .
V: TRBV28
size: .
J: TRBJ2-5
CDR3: CASSPIGGMYQETKYF
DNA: TGTGCCAGCAGTCCGATCGGAGGGATGTACCAAGAGACCAAGTACTTC

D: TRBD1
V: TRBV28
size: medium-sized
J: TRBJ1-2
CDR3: CASSLSGTGSLRHLYTF
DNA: TGTGCCAGCAGTTTATCCGGGACAGGGAGCCTTAGGCATCTGTACACCTTC

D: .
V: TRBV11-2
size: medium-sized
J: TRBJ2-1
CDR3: CASSLGVNEQFF
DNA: TGTGCCAGCAGCCTTGGAGTGAATGAGCAGTTCTTC

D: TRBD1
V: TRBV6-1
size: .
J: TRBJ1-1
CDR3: CASSRDREAEAFF
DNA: TGTGCCAGCAGTCGGGACAGGGAGGCTGAAGCTTTCTTT

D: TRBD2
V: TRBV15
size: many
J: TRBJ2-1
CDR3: CATSRGLDGTSGREDYNEQFF
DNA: TGTGCCACCAGCAGAGGATTGGATGGGACTAGCGGGAGGGAGGACTACAATGAGCAGTTCTTC

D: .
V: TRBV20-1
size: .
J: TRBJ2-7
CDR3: CSAQGGFPAYEQYF
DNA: TGCAGTGCCCAAGGAGGATTCCCCGCCTACGAGCAGTACTTC

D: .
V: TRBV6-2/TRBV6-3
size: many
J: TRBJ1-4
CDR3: CASRAVGRPHEKLFF
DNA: TGTGCCAGCAGGGCGGTGGGCAGGCCGCATGAAAAACTGTTTTTT

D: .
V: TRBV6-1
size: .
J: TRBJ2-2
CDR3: CVSTRALSTVELFF
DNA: TGTGTCAGCACCCGAGCCCTATCCACCGTGGAGCTGTTTTTT

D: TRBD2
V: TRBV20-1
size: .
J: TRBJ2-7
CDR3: CSATGLAGASSYEQYF
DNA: TGCAGTGCTACGGGACTAGCGGGGGCCTCATCCTACGAGCAGTACTTC

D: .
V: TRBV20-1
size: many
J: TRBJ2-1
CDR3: CSARPLVNEQFF
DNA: TGCAGTGCTAGGCCACTAGTCAATGAGCAGTTCTTC

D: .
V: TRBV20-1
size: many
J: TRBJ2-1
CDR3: CSAWSAHEQFF
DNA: TGCAGTGCTTGGAGCGCTCATGAGCAGTTCTTC

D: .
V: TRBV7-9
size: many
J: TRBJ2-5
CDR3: CASSPLGVGTQYF
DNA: TGTGCCAGCAGCCCCCTCGGAGTTGGGACCCAGTACTTC

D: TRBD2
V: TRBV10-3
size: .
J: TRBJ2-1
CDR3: CAISESGLAGNNEQFF
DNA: TGTGCCATCAGTGAGTCCGGACTAGCGGGCAACAATGAGCAGTTCTTC

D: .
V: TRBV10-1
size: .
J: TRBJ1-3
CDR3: CASSESRQQSGNTIYF
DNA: TGCGCCAGCAGTGAGTCGCGACAGCAATCTGGAAACACCATATATTTT

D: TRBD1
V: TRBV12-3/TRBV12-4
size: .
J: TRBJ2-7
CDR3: CAGSPRLTGDSYEQYF
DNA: TGTGCCGGCAGTCCACGCCTGACAGGGGACTCCTACGAGCAGTACTTC

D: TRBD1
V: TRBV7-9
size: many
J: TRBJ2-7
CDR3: CASSNRDRRYEQYF
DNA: TGTGCCAGCAGCAACCGGGACAGGCGCTACGAGCAGTACTTC

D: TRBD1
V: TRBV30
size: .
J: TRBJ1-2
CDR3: CAWRITGVNYGYTF
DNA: TGTGCCTGGAGGATAACAGGGGTTAACTATGGCTACACCTTC

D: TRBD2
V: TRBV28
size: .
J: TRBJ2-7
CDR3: CSSSIGRAGGPYEQYF
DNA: TGTTCCAGCAGTATAGGTAGAGCGGGAGGGCCGTACGAGCAGTACTTC

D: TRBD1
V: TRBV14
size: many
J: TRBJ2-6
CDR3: CAGSPPFRDRGGGANVLTF
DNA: TGTGCCGGCAGCCCCCCGTTTAGGGACAGGGGAGGTGGGGCCAACGTCCTGACTTTC